Detailed here is one T cell receptor (beta chain). In germline, CDR1 is LNHNV, CDR2 YYDKDF (reference sequence). The CDR3 runs to 16 residues. After removal of 0 bases from V and 5 bases from J, the junction contained 7 bases not matched to a gene. The sample comes from a study of OX40 agonist ivuxolimab in advanced cancers. At the level of the study: Six ivuxolimab dose levels, 0.01 to 10 mg/kg, were given intravenously every 2 weeks. One patient with hepatocellular carcinoma and two with cutaneous melanoma, three in all, had partial responses.

The method was immunoSEQ multiplex PCR; TCRdb's version includes in-frame clones alone and lacks a portion of them. The sample includes about 78,000 clones, approximately 80% seen only once; the top ten take around 0.45%. The chain uses TRBV15 and TRBJ1-3; 7 bases align to TRBD1. Sequences were derived from CD4+ or CD8+ T cells sorted from blood, sampled in a trial of the OX40 agonist ivuxolimab. The source is an adult with an advanced solid tumor such as melanoma, head and neck, liver or kidney cancer. The CDR3 reads CATSRDRGTVRNTIYF. The CDR3 bases are TGTGCCACCAGCAGAGATAGAGGGACAGTAAGAAACACCATATATTTT.